This TCR beta chain came from a study of blood T cell repertoires in COVID-19. Background on the study: The cDNA or gDNA used as material had been derived from T cells, B-cell-depleted T cells, or PBMCs.

Original data processing: Quantification of nucleated cells was approximated via reference gene primer amplification. Clones were read by immunoSEQ multiplex PCR, and TCRdb kept only the in-frame ones, dropping some. V and J calls and clone size are copied from that table; D and trimming were computed from the DNA. Here the sample spans under 200,000 clones, approximately 91% being singletons. The CDR3 runs 13 residues. Trimming pared 0 bases from V and 6 bases from J, leaving 9 bases between. The germline gives CDR1 PRHDT, CDR2 FYEKMQ (reference sequence). Enrolled during active infection, Seattle patients were then followed longitudinally.

J is TRBJ2-7 and V is TRBV13, with no clear D. Input material: peripheral blood. This clonotype originated in a man in his late teens or twenties with COVID-19, enrolled during active disease. The CDR3 coding sequence is TGTGCCAGCAGCTTAGGACATTTGGTCGAGCAGTACTTC. Translation: CASSLGHLVEQYF.